Listed below are T cell receptor beta chains from one sample, sequenced in a study of vaccination and CD4 T cells after COVID-19. These receptors' antigens are unknown. Via MiXCR, TCRdb re-called the PCR reads, giving one row per CDR3 protein. The profile covers fewer than 15,000 distinct CDR3 sequences, with roughly 30% appearing a single time and more than 15% taken by the ten largest. The sequencing input was cultured CD4+ T cells from blood. All receptors come from a human donor with COVID-19. CDR3s include the opening cysteine and the closing phenylalanine or tryptophan. Each record gives: V gene, D gene, clone size, CDR3 length, J gene, CDR3 DNA, CDR3 protein. The D gene is left open where the match is weak. Size is stated for part of the rows, as once, few or many counts, or as a class when the clone is expanded.

V gene: TRBV6-1; D gene: -; clone size: -; CDR3 length: 14; J gene: TRBJ1-1; CDR3 DNA: TGTGCCAGCAGCTTCAGCAGACGGAACACTGAAGCTTTCTTT; CDR3 protein: CASSFSRRNTEAFF
V gene: TRBV7-2; D gene: TRBD2; clone size: few; CDR3 length: 15; J gene: TRBJ2-2; CDR3 DNA: TGTGCCAGCAGCTTTAGACTAGCGGGCACCGGGGAGCTGTTTTTT; CDR3 protein: CASSFRLAGTGELFF
V gene: TRBV28; D gene: -; clone size: -; CDR3 length: 14; J gene: TRBJ1-2; CDR3 DNA: TGTGCCAGCGTGGGGGGGGGGACGAACTATGGCTACACCTTC; CDR3 protein: CASVGGGTNYGYTF
V gene: TRBV18; D gene: TRBD1; clone size: -; CDR3 length: 15; J gene: TRBJ2-7; CDR3 DNA: TGTGCCAGCTCACGAGAGGGACAGGGGGGCAACGAGCAGTACTTC; CDR3 protein: CASSREGQGGNEQYF
V gene: TRBV11-3; D gene: -; clone size: -; CDR3 length: 16; J gene: TRBJ2-1; CDR3 DNA: TGTGCCAGCAGCTTAGGGTCCATACAGTCCTACAATGAGCAGTTCTTC; CDR3 protein: CASSLGSIQSYNEQFF
V gene: TRBV7-2; D gene: -; clone size: few; CDR3 length: 13; J gene: TRBJ2-2; CDR3 DNA: TGTGCCAGCAGCCCAGGAGGGGCCGGGGAGCTGTTTTTT; CDR3 protein: CASSPGGAGELFF
V gene: TRBV6-1; D gene: -; clone size: -; CDR3 length: 12; J gene: TRBJ2-3; CDR3 DNA: TGTGCCAGCAGCTCGGTCACAGATACGCAGTATTTT; CDR3 protein: CASSSVTDTQYF
V gene: TRBV12-3/TRBV12-4; D gene: -; clone size: -; CDR3 length: 15; J gene: TRBJ1-2; CDR3 DNA: TGTGCCAGCAGGCGGTCAGGGACGGCCGTGGATGGCTACACCTTC; CDR3 protein: CASRRSGTAVDGYTF
V gene: TRBV11-3; D gene: -; clone size: few; CDR3 length: 12; J gene: TRBJ1-2; CDR3 DNA: TGTGCCAGCAGTGACAGGATCGATGGCTACACCTTC; CDR3 protein: CASSDRIDGYTF
V gene: TRBV5-1; D gene: TRBD1; clone size: once; CDR3 length: 15; J gene: TRBJ2-3; CDR3 DNA: TGCGCCAGCAGCTCTCGACAGGGCGGCACAGATACGCAGTATTTT; CDR3 protein: CASSSRQGGTDTQYF
V gene: TRBV30; D gene: -; clone size: few; CDR3 length: 12; J gene: TRBJ1-2; CDR3 DNA: TGTGCCTGGAGTGGCAGTAACTATGGCTACACCTTC; CDR3 protein: CAWSGSNYGYTF
V gene: TRBV7-8; D gene: -; clone size: -; CDR3 length: 17; J gene: TRBJ2-2; CDR3 DNA: TGTGCCAGCAGAACTAACGCCGGGGCTTCGAACACCGGGGAGCTGTTTTTT; CDR3 protein: CASRTNAGASNTGELFF
V gene: TRBV29-1; D gene: -; clone size: -; CDR3 length: 14; J gene: TRBJ1-4; CDR3 DNA: TGCAGCGTTGACCCGCGACCCTGGGGAGAAAAACTGTTTTTT; CDR3 protein: CSVDPRPWGEKLFF
V gene: TRBV6-1; D gene: TRBD1; clone size: few; CDR3 length: 17; J gene: TRBJ2-3; CDR3 DNA: TGTGCCAGCAGTGTGACCGGGACAGGGGGCCCCACAGATACGCAGTATTTT; CDR3 protein: CASSVTGTGGPTDTQYF
V gene: TRBV11-2; D gene: TRBD1; clone size: -; CDR3 length: 15; J gene: TRBJ1-4; CDR3 DNA: TGTGCCAGCAGCTCGGGACAGCTTCATAATGAAAAACTGTTTTTT; CDR3 protein: CASSSGQLHNEKLFF
V gene: TRBV19; D gene: TRBD2; clone size: few; CDR3 length: 16; J gene: TRBJ2-2; CDR3 DNA: TGTGCCAGTAGTCTGAGAGCGGGGGGGCATTCCGGGGAGCTGTTTTTT; CDR3 protein: CASSLRAGGHSGELFF